Described below is a single T cell receptor beta chain sequence and its context. Its antigen is undetermined. The data originate from a study of cytomegalovirus exposure and HLA in healthy donors. Across the whole study: HLA-typed donors contributed approximately 86 million unique TCRs, which were held in an early data release.

Broader study findings: Compared with the roughly 700-donor mean, an Asian-associated ancestry cluster reportedly had fewer N-insertions, according to a later analysis. Specific recognition of CMV antigens was confirmed in vitro for three chains (all CMV-associated). Analyzed later, most CMV-associated TCR beta chains appeared HLA-restricted.

It was with 60 Vbeta and 13 Jbeta primers that the PCR ran. Sequenced by immunoSEQ multiplex PCR; TCRdb stores in-frame clones only, minus some. There are approximately 170,000 clones in the sample; approximately 67% occur only once, and around 4.3% lies in the top ten. Sequencing was performed on PBMCs. This receptor was taken from a woman aged 18 to 35 in good health and CMV-seropositive.

The chain's CDR3 is CASSQDSGNTEAFF. The CDR3 DNA sequence: TGCGCCAGCAGCCAAGATTCAGGGAACACTGAAGCTTTCTTT. The chain links TRBV4-1 to TRBJ1-1; D call uncertain. Germline lookup yields CDR1 MGHRA and CDR2 YSYEKL. This CDR3 region has 14 residues. Trimming removed 0 bases at V and 1 base at J, with 6 bases between.